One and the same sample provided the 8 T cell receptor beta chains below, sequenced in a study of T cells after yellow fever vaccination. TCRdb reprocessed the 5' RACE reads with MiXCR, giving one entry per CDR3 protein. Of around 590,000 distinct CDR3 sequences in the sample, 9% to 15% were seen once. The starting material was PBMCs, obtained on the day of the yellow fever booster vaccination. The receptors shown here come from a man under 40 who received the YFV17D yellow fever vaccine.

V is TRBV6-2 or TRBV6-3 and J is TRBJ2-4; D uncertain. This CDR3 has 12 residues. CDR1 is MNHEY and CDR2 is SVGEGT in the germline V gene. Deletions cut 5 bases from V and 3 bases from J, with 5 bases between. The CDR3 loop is CASSSSKNIQYF. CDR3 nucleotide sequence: TGTGCCAGCAGTAGCAGCAAAAACATTCAGTACTTC.

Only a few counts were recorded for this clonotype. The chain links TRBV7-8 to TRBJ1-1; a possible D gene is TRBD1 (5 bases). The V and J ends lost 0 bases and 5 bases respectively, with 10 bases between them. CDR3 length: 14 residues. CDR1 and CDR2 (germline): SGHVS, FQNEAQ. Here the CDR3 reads CASSLAGVPTEAFF. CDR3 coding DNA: TGTGCCAGCAGCTTAGCAGGGGTTCCTACTGAAGCTTTCTTT.

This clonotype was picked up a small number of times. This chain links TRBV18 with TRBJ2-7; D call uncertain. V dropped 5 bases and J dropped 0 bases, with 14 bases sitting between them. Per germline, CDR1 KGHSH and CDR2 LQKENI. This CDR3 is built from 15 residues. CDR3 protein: CASSASQDISYEQYF. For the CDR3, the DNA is TGTGCCAGCTCAGCCTCGCAGGATATCTCCTACGAGCAGTACTTC.

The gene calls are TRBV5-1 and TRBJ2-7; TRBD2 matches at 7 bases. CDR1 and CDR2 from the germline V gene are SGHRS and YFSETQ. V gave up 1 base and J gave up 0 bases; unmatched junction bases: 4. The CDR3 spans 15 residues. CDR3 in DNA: TGCGCCAGCAGCTTGTACGGGACTAACTCCTACGAGCAGTACTTC. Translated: CASSLYGTNSYEQYF. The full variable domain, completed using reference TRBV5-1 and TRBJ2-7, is KAGVTQTPRYLIKTRGQQVTLSCSPISGHRSVSWYQQTPGQGLQFLFEYFSETQRNKGNFPGRFSGRQFSNSRSEMNVSTLELGDSALYLCASSLYGTNSYEQYFGPGTRLTVT.

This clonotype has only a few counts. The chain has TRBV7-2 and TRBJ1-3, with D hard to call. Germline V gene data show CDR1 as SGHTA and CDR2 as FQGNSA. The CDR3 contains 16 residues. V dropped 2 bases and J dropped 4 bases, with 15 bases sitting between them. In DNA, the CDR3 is TGTGCCAGCAGCTTAAGAGTCACCGAGGCCGGAAACACCATATATTTT. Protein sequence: CASSLRVTEAGNTIYF.

CDR3 DNA: TGTGCCAGCAGCTTAGGGGGCACAGGGGGCGCGGGCACAGATACGCAGTATTTT. Residues: CASSLGGTGGAGTDTQYF. The V call is TRBV11-2, the J call TRBJ2-3; 9 bases are a match to TRBD1. The V and J ends lost 1 base and 1 base, in that order; junction bases with no gene match: 9. The CDR3 has 18 amino acids. CDR1 is SGHAT and CDR2 is FQNNGV in the germline V gene.

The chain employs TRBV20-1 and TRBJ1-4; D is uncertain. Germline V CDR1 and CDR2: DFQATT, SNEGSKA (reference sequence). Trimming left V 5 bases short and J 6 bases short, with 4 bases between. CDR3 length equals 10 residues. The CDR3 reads CSALDEKLFF. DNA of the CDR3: TGCAGTGCTTTGGATGAAAAACTGTTTTTT.

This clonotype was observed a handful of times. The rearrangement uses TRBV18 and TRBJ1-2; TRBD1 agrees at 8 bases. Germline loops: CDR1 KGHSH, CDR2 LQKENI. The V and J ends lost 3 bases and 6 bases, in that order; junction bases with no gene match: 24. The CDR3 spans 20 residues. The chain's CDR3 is CASSPADGTLWGQDRDGYTF. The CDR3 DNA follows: TGTGCCAGCTCACCCGCGGACGGCACATTGTGGGGACAGGACCGTGATGGCTACACCTTC.